This TCR beta chain was sequenced in a study of Graves' ophthalmopathy and Graves' hyperthyroidism. Overall study context: No ophthalmopathy within 18 months of follow-up signified stable hyperthyroidism. Regarding the study as a whole: Also, most clonotypes expanded in the thyroid above 0.001 frequency appeared in blood. Using a 13-signature model, the authors split ophthalmopathy from stable hyperthyroidism, with roughly 90% sensitivity and 81.08% specificity.

In the case of this clonotype: Antigen: not known.

V was pared by 3 bases and J by 5 bases, with 8 bases between. The CDR3 is 11 residues long. Germline-derived CDR1 and CDR2 are DFQATT and SNEGSKA (reference sequence). Amplification of the TCR beta CDR3 regions used RNA transcripts (as template). HTBI primers were used in a first-round RT-PCR, which preceded a second-round multiplex PCR. MiXCR was run by TCRdb on the multiplex PCR reads, yielding one entry per CDR3 protein. The sample lists 900,000 to 1,200,000 distinct CDR3 sequences; 36% were seen once. Included hyperthyroidism patients were aged 18 to 65 and newly diagnosed (under 2 months' duration).

Sequencing was performed on peripheral blood or thyroid tissue (not recorded which). The rearrangement uses TRBV20-1 and TRBJ2-7; D gene ambiguous. The TCR was taken from an adult man with Graves' hyperthyroidism. The CDR3: CSARITDEQYF. The DNA of the CDR3 is TGCAGTGCTAGGATTACGGACGAGCAGTACTTC.